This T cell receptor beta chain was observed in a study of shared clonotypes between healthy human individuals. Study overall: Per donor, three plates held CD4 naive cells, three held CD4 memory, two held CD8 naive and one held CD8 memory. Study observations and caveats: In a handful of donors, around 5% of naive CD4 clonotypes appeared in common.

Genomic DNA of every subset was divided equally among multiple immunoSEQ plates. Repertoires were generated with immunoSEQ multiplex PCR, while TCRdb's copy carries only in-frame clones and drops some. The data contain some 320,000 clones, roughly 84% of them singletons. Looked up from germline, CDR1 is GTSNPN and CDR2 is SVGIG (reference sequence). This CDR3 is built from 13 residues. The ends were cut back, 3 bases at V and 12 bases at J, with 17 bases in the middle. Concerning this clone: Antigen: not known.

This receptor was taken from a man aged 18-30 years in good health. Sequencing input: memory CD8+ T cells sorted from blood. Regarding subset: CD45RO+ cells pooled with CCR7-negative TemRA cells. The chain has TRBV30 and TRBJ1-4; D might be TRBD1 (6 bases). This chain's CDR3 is CAWSTGSNLELFF. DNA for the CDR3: TGTGCCTGGAGCACAGGGTCCAATTTGGAACTGTTTTTT.